Presented here are 3 T cell receptor beta chains from one specimen sequenced in a study of cytomegalovirus exposure and HLA in healthy donors (TCRdb year 2017). To prepare the library, the immunoSEQ multiplex PCR assay was applied. For the multiplex PCR, a mixture combining 60 forward primers for TCR Vbeta segments and 13 reverse primers for TCR Jbeta segments was used. Held by TCRdb, this immuneACCESS table contains in-frame sequences only and omits some clones. Under half of the omission traces to an unresolved V gene where checked; the cause of the rest is unknown. The sample has 70,000 or so clones on record. The ten biggest clones cover about 5% of the sample. The sequenced sample was PBMCs. The receptors shown here come from a man aged 35-49 years in good health and CMV-seronegative.

This chain's CDR3 is CASSLGTASYNEQFF. DNA for the CDR3: TGTGCCAGCAGCTTAGGGACAGCTTCTTACAATGAGCAGTTCTTC. The genes are TRBV7-2 and TRBJ2-1; D is possibly TRBD1 (6 bases). The CDR3 is 15 residues long. Trimming took off 1 base at V and 4 bases at J, with 11 bases between the two ends. Germline assignment: CDR1 SGHTA and CDR2 FQGNSA.

The chain carries TRBV11-3 and TRBJ2-2; 7 nucleotides match TRBD1. The V segment lost 5 bases and the J segment 5 bases; nucleotides outside the gene matches: 8. Per germline, CDR1 SGHNT and CDR2 YENEEA. The CDR3 consists of 15 residues. CDR3 DNA sequence: TGTGCCAGCAGCCAGAGACAGGGTCGTACCGGGGAGCTGTTTTTT. The encoded protein is CASSQRQGRTGELFF. The variable domain in full, with the rest retrieved from reference TRBV11-3 and TRBJ2-2, is EAGVVQSPRYKIIEKKQPVAFWCNPISGHNTLYWYLQNLGQGPELLIRYENEEAVDDSQLPKDRFSAERLKGVDSTLKIQPAELGDSAVYLCASSQRQGRTGELFFGEGSRLTVL.

This rearrangement joins TRBV4-3 to TRBJ2-7, with 9 bases fitting TRBD1. Trimming removed 1 base from V and 6 bases from J; junction bases left unmatched: 4. CDR3 length equals 14 residues. The germline CDR1 and CDR2 sequences are LGHNA and YSLEER. The CDR3 reads CASSQGDRVGEQYF. DNA for the CDR3: TGCGCCAGCAGCCAAGGGGACAGGGTCGGCGAGCAGTACTTC.